What follows are 32 T cell receptor beta chains derived from one specimen sequenced in a study of cytomegalovirus exposure and HLA in healthy donors. The primer mix had 60 Vbeta and 13 Jbeta primers. Measured with immunoSEQ multiplex PCR; TCRdb has only the in-frame clones, and not every one. The sample includes 35,000 or so clones, 81% of them seen just once. Input material: PBMCs. The receptors were gathered from a woman between 35 and 50 years old in good health and CMV-seronegative.

This clone occurred a few times. This rearrangement joins TRBV5-1 to TRBJ2-5, with a tentative D call TRBD2 (6 bases). Trimming pared 1 base from V and 5 bases from J, leaving 15 bases between. The CDR3 runs 15 residues. From germline, CDR1 is SGHRS and CDR2 YFSETQ. Written as DNA, the CDR3 is TGCGCCAGCAGCTTGCTGGCGGGGCGAGAGGAGACCCAGTACTTC. Its translation: CASSLLAGREETQYF.

The chain has TRBV7-9 and TRBJ1-1; no reliable D call. The CDR3 sequence is 12 residues long. V gave up 5 bases and J gave up 6 bases, with 10 bases separating them. CDR1 is SEHNR, CDR2 FQNEAQ, per germline (reference sequence). The CDR3 DNA follows: TGTGCCAGCAGCGTTCTACAGTCTGAAGCTTTCTTT. It translates to CASSVLQSEAFF.

J is TRBJ2-5 and V is TRBV6-5; D gene uncertain. This CDR3 spans 14 amino acids. CDR1 and CDR2 from the germline V gene are MNHEY and SVGAGI. V lost 5 bases and J 0 bases, leaving 10 bases between the germline ends. The CDR3 DNA sequence: TGTGCCAGCAGTCTGACACAGTACCAAGAGACCCAGTACTTC. Its protein product is CASSLTQYQETQYF.

The V gene is TRBV5-1, the J gene TRBJ1-2, with a possible D match to TRBD1 (6 bases). The germline V and J ends were trimmed by 0 bases and 7 bases, with 13 bases remaining between them. The germline CDR1 and CDR2 sequences are SGHRS and YFSETQ. The CDR3 runs 14 residues. The CDR3, as DNA: TGCGCCAGCAGCTTGGTTGCAGGGGCGGTTGGCTACACCTTC. This translates into CASSLVAGAVGYTF.

The chain has TRBV5-1 and TRBJ2-7; the D gene is possibly TRBD1 (5 bases). CDR3 size: 14 residues. CDR1 is SGHRS, CDR2 YFSETQ, per germline. V was cut by 1 base and J by 2 bases, with 10 bases left in between. The CDR3 reads CASSLTGTTYEQYF. CDR3 nucleotides: TGCGCCAGCAGCTTGACAGGCACGACCTACGAGCAGTACTTC.

The chain links TRBV18 to TRBJ1-1, with 10 nucleotides matching TRBD1. Germline CDR1 reads KGHSH; CDR2 reads LQKENI. V trimming: 3 bases; J trimming: 1 base; junction bases outside the gene matches: 8. The CDR3 consists of 17 residues. The CDR3 coding sequence is TGTGCCAGCTCACCGGGGGACAGGGGTCTGGGGAACACTGAAGCTTTCTTT. Protein: CASSPGDRGLGNTEAFF.

CDR3 coding DNA: TGCGCCAGCAGCCTAAGACAGGGATGGGATTCACCCCTCCACTTT. The encoded protein is CASSLRQGWDSPLHF. The chain joins TRBV5-1 to TRBJ1-6; 7 bases fit TRBD1. The CDR3 contains 15 residues. V was clipped by 4 bases and J by 8 bases; unmatched bases: 9. Germline CDR1 reads SGHRS; CDR2 reads YFSETQ.

The chain combines TRBV5-1 with TRBJ2-1, with TRBD1 matching 9 bases. The CDR3 is made up of 15 amino acids. V was clipped by 4 bases and J by 3 bases; unmatched bases: 5. Germline V gene lookup returns CDR1 SGHRS and CDR2 YFSETQ. The DNA of the CDR3 is TGCGCCAGCAGCCTGGGGACAGGGAACTACAATGAGCAGTTCTTC. Translation gives CASSLGTGNYNEQFF.

This sequence joins TRBV7-2 and TRBJ1-1; D gene ambiguous. Germline-derived CDR1 and CDR2 are SGHTA and FQGNSA. The CDR3 is 15 residues long. V lost 1 base, J lost 1 base, and 10 bases lay in between. CDR3 protein: CASSLDVARNTEAFF. The CDR3 DNA is TGTGCCAGCAGCTTAGATGTGGCTCGGAACACTGAAGCTTTCTTT.

The chain links TRBV2 to TRBJ2-5; 9 bases map to TRBD2. Germline CDR1 SNHLY, CDR2 FYNNEI. The V gene end was trimmed by 6 bases and the J gene end by 2 bases; junction bases not matched to a gene: 10. This CDR3 has 16 residues. The CDR3 region is CASREIGGGVQETQYF. DNA of the CDR3: TGTGCCAGCAGGGAGATTGGCGGGGGGGTTCAAGAGACCCAGTACTTC.

This rearrangement joins TRBV4-1 to TRBJ2-7; D not resolved. There are 14 residues in the CDR3. Germline V gives CDR1 MGHRA, CDR2 YSYEKL. V lost 2 bases, J lost 3 bases, and 11 bases lay in between. The CDR3: CASSQIIGNYEQYV. CDR3 sequence (DNA): TGCGCCAGCAGCCAAATTATAGGAAACTACGAGCAGTACGTC.

Here the CDR3 reads CASSQDRDTEAFF. CDR3 in DNA: TGTGCCAGCAGTCAAGACAGGGACACTGAAGCTTTCTTT. V is TRBV6-5 and J is TRBJ1-1; 7 bases match TRBD1. The germline gives CDR1 MNHEY, CDR2 SVGAGI. This CDR3 is built from 13 residues. V shed 5 bases, J shed 3 bases, and the junction held 3 bases outside the gene matches.

The chain carries TRBV7-9 and TRBJ1-2; D is perhaps TRBD1 (6 bases). The CDR3 length is 16 residues. The V end lost 3 bases, the J end lost 7 bases, and 21 bases lay between the germline ends. Germline loops: CDR1 SEHNR, CDR2 FQNEAQ (reference sequence). The CDR3 DNA reads as TGTGCCAGCAGCTTTTCCGGACAGACTTACCTGGGTGGCTACACCTTC. It translates to CASSFSGQTYLGGYTF.

This sequence joins TRBV5-1 and TRBJ1-2; perhaps TRBD1 as D (6 bases). Germline assignment: CDR1 SGHRS and CDR2 YFSETQ. This CDR3 has 14 amino acids. Trimming stripped 3 bases from V and 4 bases from J, with 13 bases between. In DNA, the CDR3 is TGCGCCAGCAGCTCGGACAGACCTATCTATGGCTACACCTTC. This encodes CASSSDRPIYGYTF.

This clone was observed a handful of times. This rearrangement joins TRBV15 to TRBJ1-6, with 7 bases fitting TRBD1. Germline V gene sequence: CDR1 LNHNV, CDR2 YYDKDF (reference sequence). The CDR3 is 14 residues long. V lost 4 bases, J lost 7 bases, and 4 bases stayed unmatched. CDR3 loop: CATSTGQENSPLHF. CDR3 bases: TGTGCCACCAGCACAGGACAGGAAAATTCACCCCTCCACTTT.

V usage is TRBV28 and J usage is TRBJ2-1; tentatively, D is TRBD1 (5 bases). V dropped 2 bases and J dropped 4 bases, with 9 bases sitting between them. The CDR3 length is 14 residues. From germline, CDR1 is MDHEN and CDR2 SYDVKM. The CDR3 bases are TGTGCCAGCAGTTTACTGACAGCTTACAATGAGCAGTTCTTC. Protein: CASSLLTAYNEQFF.

The chain joins TRBV4-1 to TRBJ2-6; a weak D match, TRBD1 (5 bases). CDR3 length: 15 amino acids. Germline V gene lookup returns CDR1 MGHRA and CDR2 YSYEKL. Trimming cost V 2 bases and J 3 bases, with 8 bases left between them. The CDR3 bases are TGCGCCAGCAGCCAAAGGGGTTTTGGGGCCAACGTCCTGACTTTC. Translation: CASSQRGFGANVLTF.

The rearrangement uses TRBV5-6 and TRBJ2-1; 8 bases align to TRBD1. Germline V gene sequence: CDR1 SGHDT, CDR2 YYEEEE. V was clipped by 3 bases and J by 3 bases; unmatched bases: 2. This CDR3 contains 14 residues. CDR3: CASSSRGLYNEQFF. The CDR3 coding sequence is TGTGCCAGCAGCTCCAGGGGGCTCTACAATGAGCAGTTCTTC.

The chain employs TRBV7-9 and TRBJ2-5, with 8 bases lining up with TRBD1. Trimming cost V 1 base and J 5 bases; bases outside gene matches: 6. This CDR3 region has 15 residues. Germline V gives CDR1 SEHNR, CDR2 FQNEAQ (reference sequence). The CDR3 DNA follows: TGTGCCAGCAGCTTAGGGACCACAGGGGGGGAGACCCAGTACTTC. The encoded protein is CASSLGTTGGETQYF.

The V call is TRBV6-5, the J call TRBJ1-2, with D possibly TRBD1 on 5 matching bases. Trimming shortened V by 0 bases and J by 4 bases, and 9 bases separated the two germline ends. Germline V gene lookup returns CDR1 MNHEY and CDR2 SVGAGI. This CDR3 has 14 residues. The CDR3 region is CASSYSEGSYGYTF. CDR3 in DNA: TGTGCCAGCAGTTACTCGGAGGGGAGCTATGGCTACACCTTC.

This chain joins TRBV7-9 and TRBJ1-1; D is possibly TRBD1 (5 bases). Per the germline V gene, CDR1 is SEHNR and CDR2 is FQNEAQ (reference sequence). The CDR3 contains 11 residues. V was clipped by 11 bases and J by 1 base, with 8 bases between them. The CDR3 protein is CALDRNTEAFF. As DNA, the CDR3 is TGTGCCCTCGACAGGAACACTGAAGCTTTCTTT.

Comments on this clone: Other DNA sequences from this sample encode an identical CDR3 as well. This chain connects TRBV9 to TRBJ2-1, with 8 bases identical to TRBD1. The CDR3 is 15 residues long. V trimming: 0 bases; J trimming: 4 bases; junction bases outside the gene matches: 3. Germline V gene sequence: CDR1 SGDLS, CDR2 YYNGEE. CDR3 sequence (DNA): TGTGCCAGCAGCGTAGAGGGGACAGGTTACAATGAGCAGTTCTTC. Amino acids: CASSVEGTGYNEQFF.

The chain uses TRBV4-1 and TRBJ1-5, with no clear D. The ends were cut back, 1 base at V and 3 bases at J, with 7 bases in the middle. Germline CDR1 is MGHRA and CDR2 is YSYEKL. The CDR3 loop spans 14 amino acids. CDR3 nucleotides: TGCGCCAGCAGCCAAGGGCAGAACAATCAGCCCCAGCATTTT. It codes for CASSQGQNNQPQHF.

The chain joins TRBV19 to TRBJ1-2; 8 positions match TRBD1. The germline V gene has CDR1 LNHDA and CDR2 SQIVND (reference sequence). V lost 9 bases to trimming and J lost 7 bases; unmatched junction nucleotides: 7. The CDR3 covers 12 residues. CDR3 residues: CASGQGIGGYTF. The CDR3, as DNA: TGTGCCAGCGGACAGGGTATCGGTGGCTACACCTTC.

The chain recombines TRBV5-4 with TRBJ1-1, with 7 bases fitting TRBD1. The CDR3 is 14 residues long. Trimming at V came to 4 bases and at J to 8 bases, leaving 11 bases not matched to a gene. Germline V gives CDR1 SGHNT, CDR2 YYREEE (reference sequence). This CDR3 is CASSLPGQVGEAFF. The CDR3 DNA sequence: TGTGCCAGCAGCCTCCCTGGACAGGTCGGGGAAGCTTTCTTT.

In the case of this clone: An end of the junction differs from the germline gene, which may be a read error. The chain joins TRBV4-2 to TRBJ1-2; tentative D call: TRBD1 (5 bases). Germline assignment: CDR1 LGHNA and CDR2 YNFKEQ. The CDR3 is made up of 14 amino acids. The CDR3 is CASSQDGGAAGYTF. The DNA of the CDR3 is TGTGCTAGCAGCCAAGACGGAGGGGCGGCCGGCTACACCTTC.

In nucleotides, the CDR3 is TGTGCCAGCAGCGTAAGGGGGAACACTGAAGCTTTCTTT. Amino acids: CASSVRGNTEAFF. The chain recombines TRBV6-1 with TRBJ1-1; TRBD1 is a possible D gene (5 bases). V was pared by 6 bases and J by 1 base, with 9 bases between. The CDR3 has 13 residues. In germline, CDR1 is MNHNS, CDR2 SASEGT.

The chain has TRBV6-4 and TRBJ1-1, with D uncertain. Germline CDR1 and CDR2: MRHNA and SNTAGT. The CDR3 spans 13 residues. V lost 4 bases and J lost 1, with 7 bases in between. CDR3 in DNA: TGTGCCAGCAGTGTCGGGGAGAACACTGAAGCTTTCTTT. Translation: CASSVGENTEAFF.

The rearrangement joins TRBV29-1 to TRBJ1-1, with unresolved D. The CDR3 contains 13 residues. Germline CDR1 SQVTM, CDR2 ANQGSEA. The germline V and J ends were trimmed by 4 bases and 5 bases, with 14 bases remaining between them. The CDR3 nucleotides are TGCAGCGTTGCCCCGGGGAGCTTTACTGAAGCTTTCTTT. Translating it yields CSVAPGSFTEAFF.

In this sample, this clone turned up a few times. V and J are TRBV7-2 and TRBJ1-2; D perhaps matches TRBD1 (6 bases). CDR1 and CDR2 from the germline V gene are SGHTA and FQGNSA. CDR3 size: 15 residues. With 5 bases removed from V and 1 base from J, the gap between germline ends came to 14 bases. The CDR3 loop is CASSLLPDSNYGYTF. The CDR3 DNA follows: TGTGCCAGCAGCCTCCTCCCGGACAGTAACTATGGCTACACCTTC.

The gene calls are TRBV9 and TRBJ2-2, with a tentative D call TRBD2 (7 bases). The V gene's germline CDR1 is SGDLS and CDR2 YYNGEE. V lost 3 bases and J lost 5, with 17 bases in between. The CDR3 totals 16 residues. Here the CDR3 DNA reads TGTGCCAGCAGCGCCTTAGGGGGGGATCTGACCGGGGAGCTGTTTTTT. As protein: CASSALGGDLTGELFF. The entire variable domain, with the rest obtained from reference TRBV9 and TRBJ2-2, is as follows: DSGVTQTPKHLITATGQRVTLRCSPRSGDLSVYWYQQSLDQGLQFLIQYYNGEERAKGNILERFSAQQFPDLHSELNLSSLELGDSALYFCASSALGGDLTGELFFGEGSRLTVL.

V gene TRBV6-1 combines with J gene TRBJ1-3; perhaps TRBD1 as D (6 bases). Germline V gene sequence: CDR1 MNHNS, CDR2 SASEGT. The CDR3 is 12 amino acids. Trimming left V 6 bases short and J 7 bases short, with 10 bases between. The CDR3 nucleotides read TGTGCCAGCAGAGGACAGTACAACACCATATATTTT. Protein product: CASRGQYNTIYF.